This is a list of T cell receptor beta chains from one sample in a study of blood T cell repertoires in COVID-19. Method: immunoSEQ multiplex PCR; TCRdb's copy keeps in-frame clones and lacks some. Here the sample spans 150,000 to 200,000 clones, about 93% being singletons. The sequenced material came from peripheral blood. These receptors were collected from a man between 25 and 39 years old with COVID-19, enrolled during active disease. Each CDR3 is given with its conserved first and last residue. D genes are given only for firm matches. A clone size is listed for some rows: how often the clone was seen (once, few, many), or a class if it is expanded.

d_gene	len	v_gene	abundance	j_gene	CDR3nt	CDR3aa
NA	14	TRBV2	NA	TRBJ1-6	TGTGCCAGCGGGGGCCGGGACCATAATTCACCCCTCCACTTT	CASGGRDHNSPLHF
TRBD1	14	TRBV7-2	NA	TRBJ2-7	TGTGCCAGCAGCTTATTCGACAGGGTTTACGAGCAGTACTTC	CASSLFDRVYEQYF
NA	13	TRBV12-3/TRBV12-4	NA	TRBJ1-5	TGTGCCAGCAGTGACGGGTACAATCAGCCCCAGCATTTT	CASSDGYNQPQHF
NA	11	TRBV2	NA	TRBJ2-7	TGTGCCAGCACACGGGGCTACGAGCAGTACTTC	CASTRGYEQYF
NA	14	TRBV12-5	NA	TRBJ1-5	TGTGCTAGTGGGGATCCTAGTAGCAATCAGCCCCAGCATTTT	CASGDPSSNQPQHF
TRBD1	16	TRBV3-1/TRBV3-2	NA	TRBJ1-5	TGTGCCAGCAGCCAGGCCGGGACAGGGGGAAATCAGCCCCAGCATTTT	CASSQAGTGGNQPQHF
NA	15	TRBV7-9	NA	TRBJ2-1	TGTGCCAGCAGCCAACAGGGAGGGGTTTACAATGAGCAGTTCTTC	CASSQQGGVYNEQFF
NA	14	TRBV3-1/TRBV3-2	NA	TRBJ1-1	TGTGCCAGCAGCCGTGCCGATCAGGGCACTGAAGCTTTCTTT	CASSRADQGTEAFF
NA	13	TRBV7-9	NA	TRBJ1-1	TGTGCCAGCAGCTTAGACGACAGCCTCGGAGCTTTCTTT	CASSLDDSLGAFF
NA	20	TRBV10-2	NA	TRBJ2-4	TGCGCCAGCAGCTTCACACGTGGACAGACCGGACCCATAGCCAAAAACATTCAGTACTTC	CASSFTRGQTGPIAKNIQYF
TRBD1	14	TRBV3-1/TRBV3-2	once	TRBJ1-1	TGTGCCAGCACCCCGGGACAGTATGTCACTGAAGCTTTCTTT	CASTPGQYVTEAFF
NA	13	TRBV19	NA	TRBJ1-6	TGTGCCAGTATGGGGCAGGGTCGGTCACCCCTCCACTTT	CASMGQGRSPLHF
TRBD2	15	TRBV27	NA	TRBJ2-1	TGTGCCAGCAGTCTAGCGGGGGGGTTGTGGAATGAGCAGTTCTTC	CASSLAGGLWNEQFF
TRBD2	14	TRBV5-4	once	TRBJ2-1	TGTGCCAGCAGAGAACCGGGACTAGCGTATGAGCAGTTCTTC	CASREPGLAYEQFF
TRBD2	17	TRBV14	NA	TRBJ2-2	TGTGCCAGCAGCCAAGTCTTAGCGGGGGCGAACACCGGGGAGCTGTTTTTT	CASSQVLAGANTGELFF
NA	14	TRBV9	NA	TRBJ1-2	TGTGCCAGCAGCGGACAGGAGCCTAACTATGGCTACACCTTC	CASSGQEPNYGYTF
TRBD1	15	TRBV6-5	once	TRBJ1-1	TGTGCCAGCAGCCCCTCAACAGGGGCGGGCACTGAAGCTTTCTTT	CASSPSTGAGTEAFF
TRBD1	14	TRBV27	NA	TRBJ2-2	TGTGCCAGCAGCTGGGACAGGGGTACCGGGGAGCTGTTTTTT	CASSWDRGTGELFF
NA	16	TRBV9	NA	TRBJ1-1	TGTGCCAGCAGCGTAGGTGTCGGACAGCCGAACACTGAAGCTTTCTTT	CASSVGVGQPNTEAFF
TRBD2	13	TRBV3-1/TRBV3-2	NA	TRBJ2-3	TGTGCCAGCAGCCAAGATGGGAGGGCTACGCAGTATTTT	CASSQDGRATQYF
NA	14	TRBV20-1	NA	TRBJ2-7	TGCAGTGCTAGTGTGGGGGGGCGAACCTACGAGCAGTACTTC	CSASVGGRTYEQYF
NA	13	TRBV6-6	NA	TRBJ1-2	TGTGCCAGCAGTTACAGGGTAGGGGAAGGCTACACCTTC	CASSYRVGEGYTF
NA	12	TRBV6-5	few	TRBJ2-2	TGTGCCAGCAGCCATGACACCGGGGAGCTGTTTTTT	CASSHDTGELFF
TRBD2	14	TRBV5-1	NA	TRBJ2-1	TGCGCCAGCAGCTTTGGGACTAGCCCCAATGAGCAGTTCTTC	CASSFGTSPNEQFF